The clone carrying this T cell receptor beta chain has just a few counts. The data belong to a study of CD8+ T cells in alopecia areata. Indicated treatment: oral pan-JAK inhibitor, 5-10 mg twice daily. Extracted RNA was reverse transcribed into cDNA, the sequencing template. Assay: immunoSEQ multiplex PCR; the TCRdb copy retains only in-frame clones and omits some. The sample carries over 150,000 clones, 50% to 65% recorded once. Sample: CD8+ T cells sorted from blood, taken at week 24, from a patient treated with tofacitinib. This TCR derives from a human donor with alopecia areata.

This CDR3 is CASSPPRQGYEQFF. In nucleotides, the CDR3 is TGTGCCAGCAGCCCCCCCAGGCAGGGGTATGAGCAGTTCTTC. The J gene is TRBJ2-1, the V gene TRBV7-8; D might be TRBD1 (6 bases). The CDR3 has 14 residues. Germline CDR1 SGHVS, CDR2 FQNEAQ. V lost 5 bases to trimming and J lost 8 bases, with 16 bases between them.